This T cell receptor beta chain was sequenced for a study of stem cell transplantation in POMP-related autoinflammatory disease. In the study overall: Hypothesis: faulty thymoproteasomes impair CD8+ T-cell selection, skewing TRB repertoires. CD8+ T cells were low and CD4+ cells naive-skewed before transplant.

TCRdb's table, derived via immunoSEQ multiplex PCR, lists solely in-frame clones and lacks some. The data contain some 31,000 clones, roughly 88% of them seen just once; the ten biggest clones take up roughly 0.7%. Of note for this clone: Its antigen is unknown.

Study outcomes and limitations: PRAID patients trended toward lower TRB diversity and higher clonality in all analyzed T-cell subsets.

This sequence originates from a human donor with POMP-related autoinflammation and immune dysregulation (PRAID). Sample: CD4+ T cells from PBMCs, taken before stem cell transplantation.

This CDR3 reads CASSADTQETQYF. The CDR3 DNA reads TGTGCCAGCAGCGCCGACACCCAAGAGACCCAGTACTTC. The gene calls are TRBV2 and TRBJ2-5; D unclear. The ends were cut back, 6 bases at V and 1 base at J, with 9 bases in the middle. The CDR3 totals 13 residues. Germline values: CDR1 SNHLY, CDR2 FYNNEI.